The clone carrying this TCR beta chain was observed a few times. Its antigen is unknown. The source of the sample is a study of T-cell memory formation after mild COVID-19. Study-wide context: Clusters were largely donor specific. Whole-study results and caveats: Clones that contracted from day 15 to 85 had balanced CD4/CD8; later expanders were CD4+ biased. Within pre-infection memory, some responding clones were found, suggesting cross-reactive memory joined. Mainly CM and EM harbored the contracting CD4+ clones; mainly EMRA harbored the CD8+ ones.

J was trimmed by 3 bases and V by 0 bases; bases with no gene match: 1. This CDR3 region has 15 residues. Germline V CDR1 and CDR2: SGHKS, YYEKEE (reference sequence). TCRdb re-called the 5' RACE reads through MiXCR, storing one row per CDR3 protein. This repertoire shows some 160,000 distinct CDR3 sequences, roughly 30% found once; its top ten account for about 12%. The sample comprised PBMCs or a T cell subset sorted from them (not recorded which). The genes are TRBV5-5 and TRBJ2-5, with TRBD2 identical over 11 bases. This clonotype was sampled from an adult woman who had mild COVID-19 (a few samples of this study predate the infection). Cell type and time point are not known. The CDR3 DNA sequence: TGTGCCAGCAGCTTGGAACTAGCGGGAGAAGAGACCCAGTACTTC. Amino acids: CASSLELAGEETQYF. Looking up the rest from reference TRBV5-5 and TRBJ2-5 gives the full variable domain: DAGVTQSPTHLIKTRGQQVTLRCSPISGHKSVSWYQQVLGQGPQFIFQYYEKEERGRGNFPDRFSARQFPNYSSELNVNALLLGDSALYLCASSLELAGEETQYFGPGTRLLVL.